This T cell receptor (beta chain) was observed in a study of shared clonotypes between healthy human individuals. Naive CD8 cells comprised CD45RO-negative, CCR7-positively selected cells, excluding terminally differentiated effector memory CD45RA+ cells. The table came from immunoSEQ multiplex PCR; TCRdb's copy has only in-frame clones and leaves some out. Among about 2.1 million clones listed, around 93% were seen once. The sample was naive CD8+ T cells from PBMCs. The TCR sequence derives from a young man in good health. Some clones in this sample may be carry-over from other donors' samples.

CDR3 coding DNA: TGTGCCAGCAGTTCGGGACAGGGGACTGAAGCTTTCTTT. Translation: CASSSGQGTEAFF. The rearrangement links TRBV6-5 to TRBJ1-1, with TRBD1 identical over 10 bases. V dropped 4 bases and J dropped 5; count of bases not matched to a gene: 1. The CDR3 extends over 13 amino acids. Germline CDR1 is MNHEY and CDR2 is SVGAGI.